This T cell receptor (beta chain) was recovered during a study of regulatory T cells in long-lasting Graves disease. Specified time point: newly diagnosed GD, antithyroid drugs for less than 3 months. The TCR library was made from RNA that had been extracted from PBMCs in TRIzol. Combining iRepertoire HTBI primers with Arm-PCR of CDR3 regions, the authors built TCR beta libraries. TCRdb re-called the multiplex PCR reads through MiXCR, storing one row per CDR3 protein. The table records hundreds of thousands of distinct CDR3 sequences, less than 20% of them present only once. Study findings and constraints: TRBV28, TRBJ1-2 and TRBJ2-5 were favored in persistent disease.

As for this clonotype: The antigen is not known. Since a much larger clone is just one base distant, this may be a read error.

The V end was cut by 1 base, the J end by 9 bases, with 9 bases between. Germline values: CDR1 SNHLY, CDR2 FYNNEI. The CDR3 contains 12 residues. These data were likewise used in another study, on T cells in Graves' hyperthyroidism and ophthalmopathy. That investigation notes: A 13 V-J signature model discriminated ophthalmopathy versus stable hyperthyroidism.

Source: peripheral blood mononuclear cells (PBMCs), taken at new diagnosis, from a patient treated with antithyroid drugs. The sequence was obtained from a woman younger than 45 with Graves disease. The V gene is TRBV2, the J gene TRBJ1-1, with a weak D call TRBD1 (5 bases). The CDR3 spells CASSEGRGKAFF. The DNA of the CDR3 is TGTGCCAGCAGTGAAGGGAGGGGAAAAGCTTTCTTT.